The T cell receptor beta chain described here comes from a study of T cell responses to AZD1222 COVID-19 vaccine. This CDR3 has 14 amino acids. Germline V gene lookup returns CDR1 SNHLY and CDR2 FYNNEI. V shed 6 bases, J shed 6 bases, and the junction held 7 bases outside the gene matches. Overall study results and limits: There were vaccine-associated CD4 TCRs across spike, dominant at 160-218 and 743-854.

Using immunoSEQ multiplex PCR, the repertoire was profiled, and TCRdb retains in-frame clones only, with some absent. The table shows some 150,000 clones, with more than 85% occurring only once. A note on this clone: Its target is unknown.

This TCR was sampled from an adult who received the AZD1222 COVID-19 vaccine. The genes are TRBV2 and TRBJ2-1; TRBD2 aligns across 8 bases. The starting material was peripheral blood, obtained 28 days after the second AZD1222 dose. The CDR3 DNA follows: TGTGCCAGCAGGGCCGGGACTAGACCCAATGAGCAGTTCTTC. It encodes CASRAGTRPNEQFF.